One TCR beta chain is described in this entry. Its antigen has not been determined. Base qualities are not at hand, and no much larger clone is one base apart. Measured from the cysteine to the phenylalanine, the CDR3 is 14 residues long. Only CDR3 DNA remains: 42 bases, in frame from the first base. Reading the label with the study, this specimen's treatment or condition is: preoperative locoregional IRX-2 cytokine immunotherapy. The samples were obtained from a phase Ib study that tested preoperative, locoregional IRX-2 cytokine immunotherapy designed to prime immune responses. Donors were patients with early-stage breast cancer who received IRX-2 before surgery. Library construction relied on the immunoSEQ multiplex PCR assay. The table was pulled from immuneACCESS by TCRdb, which kept in-frame rearrangements only. Such tables lose some clones; where checked, under half of the loss comes from unresolved V genes, and the rest has no known cause. Within this sample are tens of thousands of clones, with 70% to 85% of them counted one time only. The biggest ten clones account for under 4% of the sample.

These data come from a study of preoperative IRX-2 immunotherapy in early breast cancer (dated by TCRdb to between 2017 and 2020). Sampling took place from a patient treated with IRX-2 immunotherapy. The chain employs TRBV7-5 and TRBJ2-3; the table gives TRBD2 as D, unverified against the DNA. TRBV7-5 is classified as a pseudogene. The source is a human donor with breast cancer. The sequence in DNA is TGTGCCAGCAGCTTGGGCGGGGGAGGGGATACGCAGTATTTT. Its translation reads: CASSLGGGGDTQYF.